The 10 T cell receptor beta chains below all came from one sample that was sequenced in a study of CD8+ T cells in alopecia areata. cDNA prepared by RNA extraction and subsequent reverse transcription served as the template for sequencing. Assay: immunoSEQ multiplex PCR; the TCRdb copy retains only in-frame clones and omits some. The profile shows more than 100,000 clones, about 50% of them singletons. As for treatment: oral pan-JAK inhibitor, 5-10 mg twice daily. The material sequenced was CD4+ T cells sorted from blood, taken at week 4, from a patient treated with tofacitinib. Source of these receptors: a human donor with alopecia areata.

The chain uses TRBV6-5 and TRBJ2-7, with D possibly being TRBD1 (5 bases). Germline CDR1 is MNHEY and CDR2 is SVGAGI. With 2 bases removed from V and 2 bases from J, the gap between germline ends came to 13 bases. This CDR3 contains 15 residues. The CDR3, as DNA: TGTGCCAGCAGTTACCGTGAACAGGTCCCCTACGAGCAGTACTTC. Its translation: CASSYREQVPYEQYF.

The chain combines TRBV5-1 with TRBJ2-3, with D perhaps given as TRBD1 or TRBD2 (6 bases each). The CDR3 extends over 14 amino acids. CDR1 SGHRS and CDR2 YFSETQ come from the germline V gene. Between the trimmed V and J ends, which lost 5 bases and 0 bases, there was a span of 10 bases. The CDR3 region has the DNA TGCGCCAGCAGACCGGGGGCTAGCACAGATACGCAGTATTTT. This translates into CASRPGASTDTQYF.

The rearrangement joins TRBV30 to TRBJ2-3; D may be TRBD1 (6 bases). Trimming pared 6 bases from V and 5 bases from J, leaving 15 bases between. The V gene's germline CDR1 is GTSNPN and CDR2 SVGIG (reference sequence). The CDR3 extends over 13 amino acids. The CDR3: CACAFRGQDTQYF. The CDR3 region has the DNA TGTGCCTGCGCATTCAGGGGTCAAGATACGCAGTATTTT.

This chain joins TRBV25-1 and TRBJ2-7, with D unclear. Germline assignment: CDR1 MGHDK and CDR2 SYGVNS. V was clipped by 3 bases and J by 2 bases, with 11 bases between them. This CDR3 is 14 amino acids long. The CDR3 DNA sequence: TGTGCCAGCAGTGACTCGACGGTTACCTACGAGCAGTACTTC. Residues: CASSDSTVTYEQYF.

The gene calls are TRBV5-1 and TRBJ1-2; D uncertain. CDR3 length: 14 amino acids. The germline V and J ends were trimmed by 2 bases and 4 bases, with 12 bases remaining between them. Germline lookup yields CDR1 SGHRS and CDR2 YFSETQ. For the CDR3, the DNA is TGCGCCAGCAGCTTAGAAAGGGATGCCTATGGCTACACCTTC. Protein: CASSLERDAYGYTF.

This clone has a handful of counts. The chain recombines TRBV6-1 with TRBJ2-7; D tentatively fits TRBD1 or TRBD2 (5 bases each). CDR1 is MNHNS, CDR2 SASEGT, per germline. This CDR3 comprises 13 residues. V lost 10 bases to trimming and J lost 3 bases, with 16 bases between them. This CDR3 is CATGRAGNYEQYF. In DNA form, the CDR3 reads TGTGCCACGGGGCGGGCAGGGAACTACGAGCAGTACTTC.

This clone was counted between two and nine times. The CDR3 loop is CASSLIPGLNQPQHF. The DNA for the CDR3 is TGCGCCAGCAGCTTGATCCCAGGGCTCAATCAGCCCCAGCATTTT. The chain couples TRBV5-1 to TRBJ1-5, with D perhaps matching TRBD1 (5 bases). Germline V gene sequence: CDR1 SGHRS, CDR2 YFSETQ. This CDR3 spans 15 amino acids. The germline V and J ends were trimmed by 1 base and 3 bases, with 11 bases remaining between them.

In its sample, this clone was seen a few times. V and J are TRBV29-1 and TRBJ1-1; unclear D gene. Trimming cost V 7 bases and J 7 bases, with 16 bases left between them. CDR1 and CDR2 from the germline V gene are SQVTM and ANQGSEA. This CDR3 has 12 amino acids. CDR3 region: CSASPGLGEAFF. CDR3 in DNA: TGCAGCGCCTCCCCGGGCCTGGGTGAAGCTTTCTTT.

This rearrangement joins TRBV2 to TRBJ2-7; a possible D gene is TRBD2 (7 bases). With 5 bases removed from V and 2 bases from J, the gap between germline ends came to 10 bases. Germline CDR1 is SNHLY and CDR2 is FYNNEI. The CDR3 sequence is 13 residues long. CDR3 in DNA: TGTGCCAGCAGTAAGGGGGGGACCTACGAGCAGTACTTC. This translates into CASSKGGTYEQYF.

This chain joins TRBV2 and TRBJ2-2; TRBD1 matches at 8 bases. Germline-derived CDR1 and CDR2 are SNHLY and FYNNEI. This CDR3 has 14 residues. V shed 6 bases and J 7 bases; nucleotides not matched to a gene: 7. The DNA of the CDR3 is TGTGCCAGCAGCCGACAGGGGCGGAACGGGGAGCTGTTTTTT. Protein product: CASSRQGRNGELFF.